Many counts were recorded for the clone carrying this TCR beta chain. The target antigen is unknown. These data belong to a study of Graves' ophthalmopathy and Graves' hyperthyroidism. Study at large: At the time of initial diagnosis and before any treatment, peripheral blood was collected.

TCR beta CDR3 regions were amplified from RNA transcripts. A first-round RT-PCR used HTBI primers, followed by a second-round multiplex PCR. TCRdb itself ran the multiplex PCR reads through MiXCR, one entry per CDR3 protein. This sample has roughly 500,000 distinct CDR3 sequences, with about 15% found just once. This CDR3 has 16 amino acids. J was trimmed by 2 bases and V by 4 bases; bases with no gene match: 3. From germline, CDR1 is MDHEN and CDR2 SYDVKM. Notes on the study in general: Most expanded clonotypes from thyroid (those above 0.001 frequency) were also found in blood.

Sequencing used blood. This clonotype originated in a woman aged 25-40 years with Graves' ophthalmopathy. The V call is TRBV28, the J call TRBJ2-2, with TRBD2 identical over 11 bases. CDR3 region: CASSSLAGGNTGELFF. CDR3 DNA sequence: TGTGCCAGCAGTTCTCTAGCGGGAGGTAACACCGGGGAGCTGTTTTTT.